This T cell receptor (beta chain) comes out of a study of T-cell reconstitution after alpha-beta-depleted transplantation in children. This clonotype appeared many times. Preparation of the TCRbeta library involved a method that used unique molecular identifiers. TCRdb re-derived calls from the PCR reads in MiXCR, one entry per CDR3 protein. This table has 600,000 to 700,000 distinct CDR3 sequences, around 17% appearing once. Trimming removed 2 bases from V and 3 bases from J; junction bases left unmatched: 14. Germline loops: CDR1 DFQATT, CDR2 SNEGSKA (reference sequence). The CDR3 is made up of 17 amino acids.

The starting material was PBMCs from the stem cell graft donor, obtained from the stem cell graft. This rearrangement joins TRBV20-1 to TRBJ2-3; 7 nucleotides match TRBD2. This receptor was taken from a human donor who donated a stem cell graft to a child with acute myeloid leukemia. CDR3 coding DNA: TGCAGTGCTAGATCGGTTGAGCGGGGAGGAAGGACAGATACGCAGTATTTT. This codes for CSARSVERGGRTDTQYF.